This T cell receptor (beta chain) was obtained from a study of T cells after yellow fever vaccination. Study results and limitations: The appearance of a small share of clonotypes in both CD4 and CD8 compartments was observed. It was a weaker secondary response, yet one that peaked faster, at day 5 versus 15.

This clonotype has ten or more counts. Its antigen is undetermined. The TCR cDNA carried a universal primer site and UMIs from 5'RACE template switching. MiXCR, run by TCRdb on the 5' RACE reads, gives a single entry per CDR3 protein. The sample includes 200,000 to 300,000 distinct CDR3 sequences, around 6.7% of them seen just once. The ends were cut back, 7 bases at V and 0 bases at J, with 14 bases in the middle. Germline assignment: CDR1 SGHTA and CDR2 FQGNSA. The CDR3 runs 15 residues. This receptor was identified in a man aged 30 to 39 who received the YFV17D yellow fever vaccine. V usage is TRBV7-2 and J usage is TRBJ2-3; no reliable D call. Sample: CD4+ T cells sorted from PBMCs, taken on the day of the yellow fever booster vaccination. The CDR3 coding sequence is TGTGCCAGCACCTCACTGGCGGCTAGCACAGATACGCAGTATTTT. Translation gives CASTSLAASTDTQYF.